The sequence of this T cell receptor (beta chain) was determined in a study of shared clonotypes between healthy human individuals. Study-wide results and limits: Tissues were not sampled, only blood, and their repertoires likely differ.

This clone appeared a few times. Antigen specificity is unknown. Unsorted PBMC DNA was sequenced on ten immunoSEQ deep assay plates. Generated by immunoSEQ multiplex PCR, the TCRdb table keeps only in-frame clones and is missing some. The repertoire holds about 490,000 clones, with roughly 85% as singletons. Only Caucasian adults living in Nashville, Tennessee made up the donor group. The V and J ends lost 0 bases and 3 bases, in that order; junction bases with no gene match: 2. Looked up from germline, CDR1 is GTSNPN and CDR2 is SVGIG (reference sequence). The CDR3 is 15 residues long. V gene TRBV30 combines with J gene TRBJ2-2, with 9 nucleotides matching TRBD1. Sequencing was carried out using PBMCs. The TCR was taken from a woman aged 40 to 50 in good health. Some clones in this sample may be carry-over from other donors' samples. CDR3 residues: CAWSVRDRDTGELFF. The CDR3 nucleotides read TGTGCCTGGAGTGTGAGGGACAGGGACACCGGGGAGCTGTTTTTT.